The present T cell receptor (beta chain) was sequenced within a study of blood T cell repertoires in COVID-19 (dated by TCRdb to about 2020). Broadly, across the study: Samples from collaborators originated in the United States, Italy and Spain and spanned both the acute and convalescent phases of COVID-19. The sample metadata nearly always contained a de-identified subject ID, COVID-19 status, age in years and sex. The prospective study material was composed of cDNA or gDNA derived from T cells, B-cell-depleted T cells, or PBMCs. Subjects who had been exposed to COVID-19, were actively infected with it, or had recovered from it provided the deeply sampled blood TCRbeta repertoires that made up the dataset. Where HLA class I and class II types were available, the types were taken from metadata supplied by the sample provider, not from assay-based typing. The repertoires were made available in a free public database intended to serve as a resource for research on the immune response to SARS-CoV-2. Samples came from the ongoing ImmuneRACE study (first 160 participants) plus 1,254 subjects from 6 global collaborators. Summary of the overall study and its limitations: The quantity of clinical and demographic metadata differed by source and by participant and was supplied without curation.

This clone has a single count. The target of this receptor is not known. No per-base quality is available; no much larger clone lies one base away. TCRbeta CDR3 regions were amplified from genomic DNA using the immunoSEQ Assay, a bias-controlled multiplex PCR. On the study's bioinformatics: Nucleated cell counts per sample were estimated from amplification of reference gene primers within the assay. To quantify the absolute abundance of each unique TCRbeta CDR3 rearrangement, sequence reads were collapsed and filtered. For each sample, productive Simpson clonality was calculated as the square root of Simpson's diversity index across productive rearrangements. The table comes from immuneACCESS by way of TCRdb, which keeps in-frame sequences with V and J called. Part of the clones is missing from these tables; in studies checked, under half for an unresolved V gene and the rest for unknown reasons. The D gene and trimming were derived from the DNA, and the V and J assignments and clone size from that table. The sample table holds around 260,000 clones, of which roughly 90% were seen once. The top ten hold 3% of the sample.

Collaborating institutions collected whole blood in K2EDTA tubes following their own protocols. For TCRbeta analysis, collaborators shipped samples in one of three forms: frozen whole blood, isolated PBMCs, or DNA extracted from either of those sample types. The CDR3 runs 18 amino acids, cysteine and phenylalanine included. Of all the DNA, just the CDR3 is kept, 54 bases in frame from base 1. CDR1 and CDR2 were assigned from the germline V gene (reference sequence) as DFQATT and SNEGSKA. V is pared back by 3 bases and J by 0 bases, with 18 bases lying between the germline termini. The sequencing input was peripheral blood. The receptor was isolated from a woman aged 25 to 39 with active or convalescent COVID-19. The rearranged segments are TRBV20-1 and TRBJ2-6; the D gene is perhaps TRBD1, from 6 matching bases. CDR3 reads: CSASRGHRILSGANVLTF. Here is the DNA: TGCAGTGCTAGTAGGGGACACAGAATTCTCTCTGGGGCCAACGTCCTGACTTTC.